This TCR beta chain came from a study of T-cell reconstitution after alpha-beta-depleted transplantation in children. Findings and caveats of the study: After transplant, high TCRbeta diversity at day 60 in some patients arose from surviving recipient T cells and thymic progenitors. Newly made T cells mostly supplied T-cell counts and diversity one year after transplant. About two months after transplant, alpha-beta T cells reportedly came from several hundred expanded graft clones.

In the case of this clonotype: The target antigen is unknown.

The germline V gene has CDR1 DFQATT and CDR2 SNEGSKA (reference sequence). The CDR3 runs 17 residues. Deletions cut 0 bases from V and 0 bases from J, with 15 bases between. Unique molecular identifiers were incorporated into the prepared TCRbeta library. MiXCR, applied by TCRdb to the PCR reads, yields one record per CDR3 protein. The sample shows 450,000 to 700,000 distinct CDR3 sequences, about a quarter of them seen only once. The chain joins TRBV20-1 to TRBJ1-5; D might be TRBD1 (6 bases). Sample: PBMCs, taken before TCRalphabeta/CD19-depleted stem cell transplant. This TCR was sampled from a boy under three years old with Wiskott-Aldrich syndrome, due to receive a stem cell transplant. CDR3 region: CSAREARGRNSNQPQHF. For the CDR3, the DNA is TGCAGTGCTAGAGAGGCCAGGGGCCGGAATAGCAATCAGCCCCAGCATTTT.